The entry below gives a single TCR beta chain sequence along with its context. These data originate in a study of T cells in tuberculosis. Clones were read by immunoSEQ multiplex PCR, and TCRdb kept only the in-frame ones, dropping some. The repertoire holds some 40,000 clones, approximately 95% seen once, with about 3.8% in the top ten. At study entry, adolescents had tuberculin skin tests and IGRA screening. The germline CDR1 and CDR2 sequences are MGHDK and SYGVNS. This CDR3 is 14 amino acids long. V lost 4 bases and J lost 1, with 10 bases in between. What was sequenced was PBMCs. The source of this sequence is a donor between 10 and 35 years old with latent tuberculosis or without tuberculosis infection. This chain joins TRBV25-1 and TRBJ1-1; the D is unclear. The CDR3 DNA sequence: TGTGCCAGCAGTGGTAAGACGGGGAACACTGAAGCTTTCTTT. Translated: CASSGKTGNTEAFF.